This is a list of T cell receptor beta chains from one sample in a study of blood T cell repertoires in COVID-19. Using immunoSEQ multiplex PCR, the repertoire was profiled, and TCRdb retains in-frame clones only, with some absent. The sample includes more than 25,000 clones, approximately 85% of them seen just once. Sample: peripheral blood. The receptors stem from a man in his 60s with active COVID-19. Each CDR3 is given with its conserved first and last residue. Fields, in order: V gene, J gene, clone size, CDR3 length, D gene, CDR3 DNA, CDR3 protein. A D gene is named only where the DNA matches it firmly. Clone size is not always given. Where it is, it says once, few, many or a class for expanded clones.

V: TRBV7-6
J: TRBJ2-3
size: .
length: 18
D: TRBD2
DNA: TGTGCCAGCAGCTTAGCGCCCCTAGCGGGAGGGATCACAGATACGCAGTATTTT
CDR3: CASSLAPLAGGITDTQYF

V: TRBV25-1
J: TRBJ1-3
size: .
length: 12
D: .
DNA: TGTGCCAGCAAGAGCTCTGGAAACACCATATATTTT
CDR3: CASKSSGNTIYF

V: TRBV18
J: TRBJ2-3
size: once
length: 15
D: TRBD2
DNA: TGTGCCAGCTCACCCCCGAGCGGGAGTACAGATACGCAGTATTTT
CDR3: CASSPPSGSTDTQYF

V: TRBV11-2
J: TRBJ2-2
size: .
length: 15
D: .
DNA: TGTGCCAGCAGCTTAGATTACCCTAGGCCCGGGGAGCTGTTTTTT
CDR3: CASSLDYPRPGELFF

V: TRBV19
J: TRBJ2-1
size: .
length: 14
D: .
DNA: TGTGCCAGTACCAGCAGGCTCACCTACAATGAGCAGTTCTTC
CDR3: CASTSRLTYNEQFF

V: TRBV11-2
J: TRBJ1-1
size: .
length: 13
D: .
DNA: TGTGCCAGCAGCCGAGGGAGAAGGACTGAAGCTTTCTTT
CDR3: CASSRGRRTEAFF

V: TRBV21-1
J: TRBJ2-3
size: .
length: 18
D: .
DNA: TGTGCCAGCAGCAAAGAAAGGAGCGGGAGGGCCGGCACAGATACGCAGTATTTT
CDR3: CASSKERSGRAGTDTQYF

V: TRBV19
J: TRBJ2-1
size: .
length: 13
D: .
DNA: TGTGCCAGTAGGCATAGCTCCTACAATGAGCAGTTCTTC
CDR3: CASRHSSYNEQFF

V: TRBV7-2
J: TRBJ2-5
size: .
length: 15
D: TRBD2
DNA: TGTGCCAGCAGCTTAGGACTAGCGGGAGGGTTGTCCCAGTACTTC
CDR3: CASSLGLAGGLSQYF

V: TRBV9
J: TRBJ2-1
size: .
length: 18
D: TRBD2
DNA: TGTGCCAGCAGCGTAGAGGGTAGCGGGGCTAGCTCCTACAATGAGCAGTTCTTC
CDR3: CASSVEGSGASSYNEQFF

V: TRBV24-1
J: TRBJ2-1
size: .
length: 14
D: .
DNA: TGTGCCACCGGGAAGGGTGCGGAGGGAGATGAGCAGTTCTTC
CDR3: CATGKGAEGDEQFF

V: TRBV12-5
J: TRBJ2-1
size: .
length: 17
D: TRBD2
DNA: TGTGCTAGTGGGCCAGGCGGACTAGCGGGATCGGTCAGTGAGCAGTTCTTC
CDR3: CASGPGGLAGSVSEQFF

V: TRBV9
J: TRBJ1-3
size: .
length: 16
D: TRBD1
DNA: TGTGCCAGCAGCGTAGTAGGGACAGGGCACGGAAACACCATATATTTT
CDR3: CASSVVGTGHGNTIYF

V: TRBV11-3
J: TRBJ2-3
size: .
length: 17
D: TRBD2
DNA: TGTGCCAGCAGCTTAGGGTCTGCGGGAGTTATCGGCAATACGCAGTATTTT
CDR3: CASSLGSAGVIGNTQYF